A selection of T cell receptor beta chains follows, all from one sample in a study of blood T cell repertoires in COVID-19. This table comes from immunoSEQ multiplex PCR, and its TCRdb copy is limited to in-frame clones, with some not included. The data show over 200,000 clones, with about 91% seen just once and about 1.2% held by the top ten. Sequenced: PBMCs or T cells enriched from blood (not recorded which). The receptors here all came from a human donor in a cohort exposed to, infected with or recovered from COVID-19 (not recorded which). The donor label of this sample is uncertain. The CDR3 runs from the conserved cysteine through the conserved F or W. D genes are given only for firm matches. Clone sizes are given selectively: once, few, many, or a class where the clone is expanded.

TGTGCCAGTAGCTTGGGGCAAGAGAACACTGAAGCTTTCTTT	CASSLGQENTEAFF	TRBJ1-1	TRBV19	.	.
TGCGCCAGCAGCTTGGAAAACAGGGGGCCCTATGGCTACACCTTC	CASSLENRGPYGYTF	TRBJ1-2	TRBV5-1	.	TRBD1
TGTGCCAGTAGTACAGACAGCGTCCCGACCCAGTACTTC	CASSTDSVPTQYF	TRBJ2-5	TRBV19	.	.
TGTGCCACCAGTGCCAGGGCGATTCAGCCCCAGCATTTT	CATSARAIQPQHF	TRBJ1-5	TRBV24-1	.	.
TGTGCCAGCAGCCCCTGGGGCAGGGGGCACGAAAAACTGTTTTTT	CASSPWGRGHEKLFF	TRBJ1-4	TRBV14	few	TRBD1
TGTGCTAGTGCCCCACCAGGACTAGCGGGAGGCACCCAGTACTTC	CASAPPGLAGGTQYF	TRBJ2-5	TRBV12-5	.	TRBD2
TGTGCCTGGATGGGCGGAGGAAATGAAAAACTGTTTTTT	CAWMGGGNEKLFF	TRBJ1-4	TRBV30	.	.
TGTGCCAGTAGTATACGGTACAGGGCCTCCTACGAGCAGTACTTC	CASSIRYRASYEQYF	TRBJ2-7	TRBV19	.	.
TGTGCCAGCAGCTTAGGACAGTACTATGGCTACACCTTC	CASSLGQYYGYTF	TRBJ1-2	TRBV7-9	.	.
TGTGCCAGCTCGCCCGTCCCGGGACAGGGTATAGCCCAGCATTTT	CASSPVPGQGIAQHF	TRBJ1-5	TRBV2	.	TRBD1
TGTGCCATCAGTGAGTCGATGGAGATACCTTTCTTT	CAISESMEIPFF	TRBJ1-1	TRBV10-3	.	.
TGTGCCAGCAGCCCAGACAGCCCTAATGAAAAACTGTTTTTT	CASSPDSPNEKLFF	TRBJ1-4	TRBV7-8	once	.
TGTGCCAGCAGCTTAGGCCTCTCCCTTACAGGGCTCTTTAATTCACCCCTCCACTTT	CASSLGLSLTGLFNSPLHF	TRBJ1-6	TRBV7-8	.	.
TGCGCCAGCAGCCAAGCCCCAACTAGCGGGGGGGCTACAAATACGCAGTATTTT	CASSQAPTSGGATNTQYF	TRBJ2-3	TRBV4-1	.	TRBD2
TGTGCCAGCAGCCTATCTCGCACAGATACGCAGTATTTT	CASSLSRTDTQYF	TRBJ2-3	TRBV6-5	.	.
TGTGCCAGCAGCGGATATGTGATAGACACGCCACACCACACTGAAGCTTTCTTT	CASSGYVIDTPHHTEAFF	TRBJ1-1	TRBV21-1	once	.
TGTGCCAGCAGAGGGAGGGGGGGGAACACTGAAGCTTTCTTT	CASRGRGGNTEAFF	TRBJ1-1	TRBV25-1	.	.
TGTGCCTGGAGTGTATACGGGGAGAGTAGTCAGCCCCAGCATTTT	CAWSVYGESSQPQHF	TRBJ1-5	TRBV30	once	.
TGTGCCAGCAATCGACAGCTGAACACTGAAGCTTTCTTT	CASNRQLNTEAFF	TRBJ1-1	TRBV2	once	.
TGCGCCAGCAGCCAAGGCGGACAGCTGTACTTC	CASSQGGQLYF	TRBJ2-5	TRBV5-1	.	.
TGTGCCTGGAGTCCCCCTGGGACAGACAATCAGCCCCAGCATTTT	CAWSPPGTDNQPQHF	TRBJ1-5	TRBV30	once	TRBD1
TGTGCCAGCTCCTGGGACAGGGTGTCCGGGGAGCTGTTTTTT	CASSWDRVSGELFF	TRBJ2-2	TRBV6-5	.	TRBD1
TGTGCCATCAGTGACAGGCAAGAGACCCAGTACTTC	CAISDRQETQYF	TRBJ2-5	TRBV10-3	.	.
TGTGCCACCAGTGATCCGACACGGACAGGGTGGCCAGATACGCAGTATTTT	CATSDPTRTGWPDTQYF	TRBJ2-3	TRBV24-1	.	TRBD1
TGCGCCAGCAGCCAAGCCTGGGGGTCCGGGACAGGGGCCTACGAGCAGTACTTC	CASSQAWGSGTGAYEQYF	TRBJ2-7	TRBV4-1	once	TRBD1
TGTGCCAGCAGCCACCGGGGGAGGGGAGGCACAGATACGCAGTATTTT	CASSHRGRGGTDTQYF	TRBJ2-3	TRBV5-4	.	TRBD2
TGCGCCAGCAGCGACGGGGAAGAGACCCAGTACTTC	CASSDGEETQYF	TRBJ2-5	TRBV5-1	.	.
TGTGCCACCTCACAGGGGGGTAATCAGCCCCAGCATTTT	CATSQGGNQPQHF	TRBJ1-5	TRBV24-1	once	TRBD1
TGTGCCAGCACAACGGCAGATACGCAGTATTTT	CASTTADTQYF	TRBJ2-3	TRBV11-2	.	.
TGTGCCAGTAGTATGGACAGGGGCTACGAGCAGTACTTC	CASSMDRGYEQYF	TRBJ2-7	TRBV19	.	TRBD1
TGTGCCAGTAGTTTAACAGGGGTAGTGAAAGCTTTCTTT	CASSLTGVVKAFF	TRBJ1-1	TRBV19	.	TRBD1
TGCGCCAGCAGTAGCTTCGAAGAGACCCAGTACTTC	CASSSFEETQYF	TRBJ2-5	TRBV10-2	.	.
TGCGCCAGCAGCCAAGTCCGAGGGGGCTATGGCTACACCTTC	CASSQVRGGYGYTF	TRBJ1-2	TRBV4-3	once	.
TGTGCCAGCAGCTTCAGGGACAGGGATAATTCACCCCTCCACTTT	CASSFRDRDNSPLHF	TRBJ1-6	TRBV7-2	.	TRBD1
TGTGCCACCAGCAGTGACAGGGGTACAGATGAAAAACTGTTTTTT	CATSSDRGTDEKLFF	TRBJ1-4	TRBV15	.	TRBD1
TGTGCCAGTAGTATTATGAGCGGCCCCAATGAGCAGTTCTTC	CASSIMSGPNEQFF	TRBJ2-1	TRBV19	.	.
TGTGCCAGTAGTCTCTCGGGAGGGCGGAATTCACCCCTCCACTTT	CASSLSGGRNSPLHF	TRBJ1-6	TRBV19	.	.
TGTGCCACCATGGGAGGGGCAGGTTACACTGAAGCTTTCTTT	CATMGGAGYTEAFF	TRBJ1-1	TRBV24-1	few	.
TGTGCCAGCAGTGTCCGACTAGCAGTAATATCCTACGAGCAGTACTTC	CASSVRLAVISYEQYF	TRBJ2-7	TRBV2	many	TRBD2
TGCGCCAGCAGCCACTTCACCGGGGTACTGCACTCTGGGGCCAACGTCCTGACTTTC	CASSHFTGVLHSGANVLTF	TRBJ2-6	TRBV4-1	.	.
TGTGCCAGCAGCTTAGACAGTCCGAACACCGGGGAGCTGTTTTTT	CASSLDSPNTGELFF	TRBJ2-2	TRBV13	.	.
TGTGCCACCGCCCAAGCGGGGCTCGGAGAGACCCAGTACTTC	CATAQAGLGETQYF	TRBJ2-5	TRBV11-1	.	TRBD2
TGTGCCAGCAGTTTTATCTCGGGTGAAAAACTGTTTTTT	CASSFISGEKLFF	TRBJ1-4	TRBV12-3/TRBV12-4	.	.
TGCGCCAGCAGCCCCAAGGGGGGACAGGGGGCCAACGAGCAGTACTTC	CASSPKGGQGANEQYF	TRBJ2-7	TRBV5-1	.	TRBD1
TGTGCCACCAGAGACCCGGGGTCCTATAATTCACCCCTCCACTTT	CATRDPGSYNSPLHF	TRBJ1-6	TRBV24-1	.	.
TGCAGCGTTGGTCGGGGTTCGGTGGGGGGTCAGACTGAAGCTTTCTTT	CSVGRGSVGGQTEAFF	TRBJ1-1	TRBV29-1	once	.
TGTGCCAGCAGTGCCTCAGCGGGGGGGCCTGCAGATACGCAGTATTTT	CASSASAGGPADTQYF	TRBJ2-3	TRBV6-4	.	TRBD2
TGTGCCAGCAGGCGGGATCGACAGGGAACGGGAGGCTACACCTTC	CASRRDRQGTGGYTF	TRBJ1-2	TRBV28	.	TRBD1
TGTGCCAGCAGCACAGGGGGTGATACTGAAGCTTTCTTT	CASSTGGDTEAFF	TRBJ1-1	TRBV7-3	.	TRBD1
TGTGCCAGCAGTGAAGCGACTACCGGGACAGGGAACCAGCCCCAGCATTTT	CASSEATTGTGNQPQHF	TRBJ1-5	TRBV6-1	few	TRBD1
TGTGCCAGCAGCTTAGTTGCGGGGATAAGGGGAGAGCAGTACTTC	CASSLVAGIRGEQYF	TRBJ2-7	TRBV7-2	.	.
TGTGCCAGCAGCGGGACAGGGGGAGACACTGAAGCTTTCTTT	CASSGTGGDTEAFF	TRBJ1-1	TRBV2	.	TRBD1
TGTGCCAGCAGCCCGCGAAGGGGGGGCTATGACACCGGGGAGCTGTTTTTT	CASSPRRGGYDTGELFF	TRBJ2-2	TRBV3-1/TRBV3-2	.	.